This T cell receptor beta chain was found in a study of response to subunit inactivated influenza vaccine. Study findings and constraints: Authors suggested each seasonal influenza vaccination recruits few new T cells.

Per germline, CDR1 MNHEY and CDR2 SMNVEV (reference sequence). This CDR3 contains 16 residues. The V gene lost 5 bases and the J gene lost 4 bases, with 15 bases spanning the gap. About this clonotype: Its target is unknown.

MiXCR, applied by TCRdb to the RT-PCR reads, yields one record per CDR3 protein. The table lists over 300,000 distinct CDR3 sequences, roughly 22% of them singletons. The chain links TRBV27 to TRBJ2-6; D may be TRBD1 or TRBD2 (5 bases each). Material: PBMCs from blood, obtained about 19 months after vaccination. This TCR came from a man aged 50-75 years who received an inactivated influenza vaccine. The CDR3: CASSEVGAYGANVLTF. The CDR3, as DNA: TGTGCCAGCAGTGAGGTCGGGGCATACGGGGCCAACGTCCTGACTTTC. The complete variable domain, with remaining parts taken from reference TRBV27 and TRBJ2-6, reads EAQVTQNPRYLITVTGKKLTVTCSQNMNHEYMSWYRQDPGLGLRQIYYSMNVEVTDKGDVPEGYKVSRKEKRNFPLILESPSPNQTSLYFCASSEVGAYGANVLTFGAGSRLTVL.